The clone carrying this TCR beta chain was seen a few times. The antigen is unknown. The sample originates from a study of T-cell memory formation after mild COVID-19. Broader study findings: The finding that pre-infection memory included some responding clones suggested that cross-reactive memory joined.

TCRdb passed the 5' RACE reads through MiXCR, listing each CDR3 protein once. The profile covers 200,000 to 300,000 distinct CDR3 sequences, with about 16% appearing a single time and 2% to 2.5% taken by the ten largest. Looked up from germline, CDR1 is SGHTA and CDR2 is FQGTGA. The V end lost 5 bases, the J end lost 1 base, and 8 bases lay between the germline ends. The CDR3 has 13 residues. This rearrangement joins TRBV7-3 to TRBJ1-1; tentative D call: TRBD1 (6 bases). This TCR was sampled from an adult woman who had mild COVID-19 (a few samples of this study predate the infection). Cell type and time point are not known. The sequencing sample was made of PBMCs or a T cell subset sorted from them (not recorded which). This CDR3 reads CASSGTPNTEAFF. The CDR3 DNA reads as TGTGCCAGCAGCGGGACACCGAACACTGAAGCTTTCTTT.